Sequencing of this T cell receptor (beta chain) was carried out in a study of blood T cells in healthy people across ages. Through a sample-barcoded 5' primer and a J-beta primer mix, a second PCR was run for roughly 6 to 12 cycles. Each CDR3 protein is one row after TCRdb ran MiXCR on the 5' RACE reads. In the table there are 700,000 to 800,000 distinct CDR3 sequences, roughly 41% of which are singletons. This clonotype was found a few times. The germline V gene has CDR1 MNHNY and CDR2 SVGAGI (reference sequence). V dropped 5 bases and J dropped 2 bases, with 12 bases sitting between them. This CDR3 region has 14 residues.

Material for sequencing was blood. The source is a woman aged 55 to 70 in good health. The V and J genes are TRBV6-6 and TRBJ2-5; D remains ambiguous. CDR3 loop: CASSDPWSQETQYF. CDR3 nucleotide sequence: TGTGCCAGCAGTGACCCGTGGTCGCAAGAGACCCAGTACTTC.